One and the same sample provided the 9 T cell receptor beta chains below, sequenced in a study of T cells expressing NK-cell markers. For each CDR3 protein, TCRdb gives one entry from its re-call of the 5' RACE reads, without DNA. With approximately 550,000 distinct CDR3 sequences in the sample, the ten largest clones hold about 3.6%. Material: blood T cells: a sorted CD56 or NKG2C T cell subset, CD4+ or CD8+ T cells, or bulk PBMC T cells (not recorded which). These receptors all come from a man aged 18 to 35 in good health.

This sequence joins TRBV20-1 and TRBJ1-4. Germline CDR1 reads DFQATT; CDR2 reads SNEGSKA (reference sequence). CDR3 length equals 14 residues. CDR3 sequence reads: CSASTTSTNEKLFF.

The rearrangement uses TRBV5-1 and TRBJ2-3. Germline V gives CDR1 SGHRS, CDR2 YFSETQ. The CDR3 totals 12 residues. The chain's CDR3 is CASSLAGNTQYF.

The chain has TRBV9 and TRBJ2-1; TCRdb designates TRBD1, a call that cannot be tested without DNA. Germline loops: CDR1 SGDLS, CDR2 YYNGEE. The CDR3 contains 15 residues. The CDR3 spells CASSPQRGGGDEQFF.

The chain uses TRBV18 and TRBJ1-2; the TRBD1 assignment by TCRdb is unverifiable without DNA. The CDR3 contains 15 residues. The V gene's germline CDR1 is KGHSH and CDR2 LQKENI. The CDR3 loop is CASSPTEDRGYGYTF.

J is TRBJ2-1 and V is TRBV6-1; TCRdb gives TRBD2 as the D gene, but with no DNA this cannot be confirmed. Germline values: CDR1 MNHNS, CDR2 SASEGT. The CDR3 runs to 15 residues. The CDR3 protein is CASIGSAGEGNEQFF.

The V call is TRBV7-9, the J call TRBJ2-5; TCRdb selects TRBD2, and the lack of DNA leaves this call unchecked. Germline V gives CDR1 SEHNR, CDR2 FQNEAQ (reference sequence). The CDR3 is made up of 14 amino acids. CDR3 region: CASSYQAGVETQYF.

The rearrangement uses TRBV20-1 and TRBJ1-5; the D gene TCRdb calls, TRBD1, cannot be checked with no DNA. CDR3 size: 14 residues. Germline V CDR1 and CDR2: DFQATT, SNEGSKA (reference sequence). The CDR3 reads CSVQQGWGNQPQHF.

The rearrangement uses TRBV7-2 and TRBJ2-5; TCRdb picks TRBD1, but there is no DNA to check that call. The germline V gene encodes CDR1 SGHTA and CDR2 FQGNSA. CDR3 length equals 16 residues. The chain's CDR3 is CASSPSRPAFGETQYF.

The rearrangement links TRBV20-1 to TRBJ2-3; as DNA is missing, the TRBD2 call by TCRdb cannot be tested. This CDR3 comprises 15 residues. The germline V gene has CDR1 DFQATT and CDR2 SNEGSKA (reference sequence). The CDR3 is CSAARTSGLMDTQYF.